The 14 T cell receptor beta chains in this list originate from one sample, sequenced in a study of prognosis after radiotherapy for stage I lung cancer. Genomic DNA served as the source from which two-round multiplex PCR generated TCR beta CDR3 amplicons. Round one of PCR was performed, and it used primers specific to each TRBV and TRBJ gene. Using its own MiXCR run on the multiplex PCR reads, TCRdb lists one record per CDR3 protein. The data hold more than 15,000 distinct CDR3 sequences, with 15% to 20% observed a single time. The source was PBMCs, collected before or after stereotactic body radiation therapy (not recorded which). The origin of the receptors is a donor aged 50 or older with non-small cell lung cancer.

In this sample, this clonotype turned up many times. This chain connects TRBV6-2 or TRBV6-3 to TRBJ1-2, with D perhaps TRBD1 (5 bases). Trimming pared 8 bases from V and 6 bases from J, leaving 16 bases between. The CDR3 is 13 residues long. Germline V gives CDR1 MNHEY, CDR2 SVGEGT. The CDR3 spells CASSLAGRDGYTF. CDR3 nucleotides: TGTGCCAGCTCCCTAGCGGGACGTGATGGCTACACCTTC.

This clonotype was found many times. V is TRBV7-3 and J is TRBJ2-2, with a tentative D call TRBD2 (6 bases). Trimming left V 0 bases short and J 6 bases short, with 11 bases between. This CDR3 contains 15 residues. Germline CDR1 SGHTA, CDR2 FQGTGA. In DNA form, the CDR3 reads TGTGCCAGCAGCTTAACCAGCGGGTCGCCCGGGGAGCTGTTTTTT. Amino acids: CASSLTSGSPGELFF.

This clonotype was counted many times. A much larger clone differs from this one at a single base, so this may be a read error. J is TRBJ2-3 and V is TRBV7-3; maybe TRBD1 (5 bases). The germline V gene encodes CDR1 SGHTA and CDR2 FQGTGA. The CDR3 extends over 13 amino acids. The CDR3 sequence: CASSRYTTGTQYF. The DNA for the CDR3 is TGTGCCAGCAGCAGATACACCACAGGTACGCAGTATTTT.

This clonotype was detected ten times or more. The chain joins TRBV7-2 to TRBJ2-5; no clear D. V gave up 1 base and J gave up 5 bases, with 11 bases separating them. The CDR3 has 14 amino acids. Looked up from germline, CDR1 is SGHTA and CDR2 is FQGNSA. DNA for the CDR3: TGTGCCAGCAGCTTAGGGACCCTCGGGGAGACCCAGTACTTC. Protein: CASSLGTLGETQYF. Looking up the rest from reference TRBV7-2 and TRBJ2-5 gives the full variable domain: GAGVSQSPSNKVTEKGKDVELRCDPISGHTALYWYRQSLGQGLEFLIYFQGNSAPDKSGLPSDRFSAERTGGSVSTLTIQRTQQEDSAVYLCASSLGTLGETQYFGPGTRLLVL.

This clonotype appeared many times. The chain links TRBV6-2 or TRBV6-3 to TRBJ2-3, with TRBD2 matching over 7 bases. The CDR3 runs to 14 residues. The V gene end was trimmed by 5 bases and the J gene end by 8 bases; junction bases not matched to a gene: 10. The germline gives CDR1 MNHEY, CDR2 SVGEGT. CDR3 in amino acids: CASSVRAGEGTQYF. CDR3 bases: TGTGCCAGCAGTGTTCGGGCTGGGGAGGGTACGCAGTATTTT.

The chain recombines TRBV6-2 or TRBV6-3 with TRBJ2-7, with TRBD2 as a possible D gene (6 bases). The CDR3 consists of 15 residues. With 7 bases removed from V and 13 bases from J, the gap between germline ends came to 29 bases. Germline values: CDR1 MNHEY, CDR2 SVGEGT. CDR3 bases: TGTGCCAGCACCTCATATGAGACTAGGGCCTATTCGGAATACTTC. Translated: CASTSYETRAYSEYF.

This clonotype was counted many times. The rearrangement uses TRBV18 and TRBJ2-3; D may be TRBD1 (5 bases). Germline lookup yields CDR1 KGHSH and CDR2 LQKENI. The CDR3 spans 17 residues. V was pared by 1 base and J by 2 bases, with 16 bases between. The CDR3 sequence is CASSPRRAQGPTDTQYF. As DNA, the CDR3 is TGTGCCAGCTCACCACGAAGGGCCCAGGGTCCCACAGATACGCAGTATTTT.

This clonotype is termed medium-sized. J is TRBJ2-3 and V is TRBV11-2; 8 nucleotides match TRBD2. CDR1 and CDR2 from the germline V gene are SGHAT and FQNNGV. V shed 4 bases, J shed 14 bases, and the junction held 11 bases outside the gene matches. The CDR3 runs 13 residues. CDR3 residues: CASSSVLAGPPYF. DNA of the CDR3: TGTGCCAGCAGCTCTGTCCTAGCGGGCCCGCCGTATTTT.

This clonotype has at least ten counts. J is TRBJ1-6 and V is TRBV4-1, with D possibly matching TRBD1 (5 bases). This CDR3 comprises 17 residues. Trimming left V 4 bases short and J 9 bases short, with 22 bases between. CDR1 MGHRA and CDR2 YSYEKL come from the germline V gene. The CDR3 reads CASSRTHRDSSRSPLHF. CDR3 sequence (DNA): TGCGCCAGCAGCCGTACGCACCGGGACTCTTCGCGTTCACCCCTCCACTTT.

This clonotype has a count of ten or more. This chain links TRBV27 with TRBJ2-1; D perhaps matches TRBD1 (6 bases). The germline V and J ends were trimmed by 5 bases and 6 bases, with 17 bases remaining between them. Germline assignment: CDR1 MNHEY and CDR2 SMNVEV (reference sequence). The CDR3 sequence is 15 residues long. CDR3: CASSGWDTRSNEQFF. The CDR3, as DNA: TGTGCCAGCAGTGGTTGGGACACTCGAAGCAATGAGCAGTTCTTC.

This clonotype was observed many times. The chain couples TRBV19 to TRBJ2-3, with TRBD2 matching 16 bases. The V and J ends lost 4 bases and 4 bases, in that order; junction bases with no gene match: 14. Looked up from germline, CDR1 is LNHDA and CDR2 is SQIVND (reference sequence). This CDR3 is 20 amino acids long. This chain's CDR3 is CASSTEGLAGGPSSPDTQYF. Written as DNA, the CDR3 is TGTGCCAGTAGTACGGAGGGACTAGCGGGAGGGCCGAGTAGCCCAGATACGCAGTATTTT.

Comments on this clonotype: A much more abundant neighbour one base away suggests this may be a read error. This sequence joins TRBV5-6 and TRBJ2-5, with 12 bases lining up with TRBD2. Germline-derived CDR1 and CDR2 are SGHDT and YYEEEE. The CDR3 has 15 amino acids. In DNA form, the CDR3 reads TGTGACAGCAGCGGACTAGCGGGGACCCAAGAGACCCAGTACTTC. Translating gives CDSSGLAGTQETQYF.

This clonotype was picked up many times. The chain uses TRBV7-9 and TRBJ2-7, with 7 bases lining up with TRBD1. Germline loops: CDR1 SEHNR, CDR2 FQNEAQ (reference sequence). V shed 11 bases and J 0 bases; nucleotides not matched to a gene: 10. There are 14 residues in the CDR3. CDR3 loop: CAQTGDVSSYEQYF. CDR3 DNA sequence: TGTGCCCAAACAGGGGACGTGAGCTCCTACGAGCAGTACTTC.

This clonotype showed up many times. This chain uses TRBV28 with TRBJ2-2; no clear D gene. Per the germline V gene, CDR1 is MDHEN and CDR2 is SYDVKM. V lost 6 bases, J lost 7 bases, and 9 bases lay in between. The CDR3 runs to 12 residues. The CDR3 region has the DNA TGTGCCAGCAGCCAGGAGTTCGGGGAGCTGTTTTTT. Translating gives CASSQEFGELFF. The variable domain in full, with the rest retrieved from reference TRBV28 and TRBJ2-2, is DVKVTQSSRYLVKRTGEKVFLECVQDMDHENMFWYRQDPGLGLRLIYFSYDVKMKEKGDIPEGYSVSREKKERFSLILESASTNQTSMYLCASSQEFGELFFGEGSRLTVL.